The 20 T cell receptor beta chains reported below all come from one sample, sequenced in a study of cytomegalovirus exposure and HLA in healthy donors. Produced via immunoSEQ multiplex PCR; TCRdb's table is partial and in-frame only. The sample lists about 140,000 clones, around 85% occurring once. The sample taken for sequencing was PBMCs. These receptors originate from a man aged 18 to 35 in good health and CMV-seronegative.

This clone appeared once. The same CDR3 arises from other DNA sequences in this sample as well. The CDR3 reads CAISDSSYNEQFF. The DNA for the CDR3 is TGTGCCATCAGTGATAGCTCCTACAATGAGCAGTTCTTC. The chain has TRBV10-3 and TRBJ2-1, with D hard to call. Trimming pared 3 bases from V and 0 bases from J, leaving 3 bases between. This CDR3 region has 13 residues. Per the germline V gene, CDR1 is ENHRY and CDR2 is SYGVKD.

The chain links TRBV5-8 to TRBJ1-6; unclear D gene. Germline CDR1 SGHTS, CDR2 YDEGEE. The length of the CDR3 is 17 residues. Trimming cost V 4 bases and J 0 bases, with 14 bases left between them. The CDR3 region has the DNA TGTGCCAGCAGCCTGGAGCGGTGGAGCTCCTATAATTCACCCCTCCACTTT. Residues: CASSLERWSSYNSPLHF.

The chain combines TRBV30 with TRBJ2-1, with a weak D call TRBD2 (5 bases). The CDR3 contains 14 residues. V was pared by 7 bases and J by 8 bases, with 21 bases between. Germline V gene lookup returns CDR1 GTSNPN and CDR2 SVGIG (reference sequence). In nucleotides, the CDR3 is TGTGCCTTTGCCCGGGAATGGGGAGATGATGAGCAGTTCTTC. This sequence encodes CAFAREWGDDEQFF.

The chain employs TRBV19 and TRBJ2-3; D gene uncertain. Per the germline V gene, CDR1 is LNHDA and CDR2 is SQIVND (reference sequence). V lost 1 base to trimming and J lost 0 bases, with 8 bases between them. The CDR3 has 15 residues. CDR3 sequence: CASSIVGGSTDTQYF. CDR3 nucleotides: TGTGCCAGTAGTATAGTTGGCGGAAGCACAGATACGCAGTATTTT.

The V call is TRBV5-1, the J call TRBJ1-1; 9 nucleotides agree with TRBD1. The CDR3 is made up of 13 amino acids. In germline, CDR1 is SGHRS, CDR2 YFSETQ. The V gene end was trimmed by 8 bases and the J gene end by 1 base; junction bases not matched to a gene: 3. The CDR3 DNA sequence: TGCGCCAGTAGGGACAGGGCGAACACTGAAGCTTTCTTT. Translation gives CASRDRANTEAFF.

The rearrangement links TRBV6-1 to TRBJ2-5; D might be TRBD2 (5 bases). The V end was cut by 10 bases, the J end by 3 bases, with 15 bases between. The CDR3 runs 13 residues. Germline CDR1 and CDR2: MNHNS and SASEGT. CDR3: CATESRGKETQYF. The CDR3 DNA is TGTGCCACAGAATCACGAGGGAAAGAGACCCAGTACTTC.

This chain links TRBV27 with TRBJ1-1; TRBD1 might be the D (6 bases). In germline, CDR1 is MNHEY, CDR2 SMNVEV (reference sequence). The V and J ends lost 3 bases and 3 bases respectively, with 17 bases between them. The CDR3 totals 16 residues. CDR3 region: CASSLGPGWTDTEAFF. In DNA form, the CDR3 reads TGTGCCAGCAGTTTGGGGCCAGGCTGGACAGACACTGAAGCTTTCTTT.

This clone is medium-sized by share. This rearrangement joins TRBV4-3 to TRBJ2-7, with TRBD2 identical over 8 bases. The CDR3 extends over 14 amino acids. Trimming removed 2 bases from V and 3 bases from J; junction bases left unmatched: 3. CDR1 and CDR2 from the germline V gene are LGHNA and YSLEER. The CDR3 nucleotides are TGCGCCAGCAGCCAATCAAGCGGGAGCTACGAGCAGTACTTC. It translates to CASSQSSGSYEQYF.

The rearrangement uses TRBV18 and TRBJ1-1, with 7 positions matching TRBD1. Germline V gene lookup returns CDR1 KGHSH and CDR2 LQKENI. This CDR3 is 15 amino acids long. With V trimmed by 3 bases and J by 0 bases, 4 bases remained unmatched. CDR3 bases: TGTGCCAGCTCACCCGGACAGGTTATGAACACTGAAGCTTTCTTT. It is translated as CASSPGQVMNTEAFF.

This clone was found once. The J gene is TRBJ2-1, the V gene TRBV9, with D maybe TRBD2 (5 bases). Germline-derived CDR1 and CDR2 are SGDLS and YYNGEE. V was trimmed by 3 bases and J by 8 bases, leaving 18 bases between them. This CDR3 comprises 15 residues. CDR3 amino acids: CASSASSTTGDEQFF. The CDR3 DNA follows: TGTGCCAGCAGCGCTTCCTCGACAACCGGGGATGAGCAGTTCTTC.

The sample holds a few counts of this clone. This chain links TRBV2 with TRBJ2-7; 7 nucleotides match TRBD2. Trimming at V came to 4 bases and at J to 3 bases, leaving 3 bases not matched to a gene. Germline-derived CDR1 and CDR2 are SNHLY and FYNNEI. This CDR3 comprises 13 residues. CDR3 in amino acids: CASSGGRVYEQYF. In nucleotides, the CDR3 is TGTGCCAGCAGTGGCGGGAGAGTCTACGAGCAGTACTTC.

This clone was recorded a few times. The genes are TRBV6-6 and TRBJ1-4, with a tentative D call TRBD1 (5 bases). From germline, CDR1 is MNHNY and CDR2 SVGAGI (reference sequence). This CDR3 has 12 amino acids. Deletions cut 7 bases from V and 8 bases from J, with 11 bases between. The CDR3 nucleotides are TGTGCCAGCACCGGGGCGGGGGAAAAACTGTTTTTT. Protein product: CASTGAGEKLFF.

The V call is TRBV7-9, the J call TRBJ2-7, with TRBD2 matching 9 bases. The V gene end was trimmed by 2 bases and the J gene end by 7 bases; junction bases not matched to a gene: 3. The CDR3 runs to 13 residues. Germline CDR1 reads SEHNR; CDR2 reads FQNEAQ (reference sequence). The chain's CDR3 is CASSLLAGSEQYF. The CDR3 DNA follows: TGTGCCAGCAGCTTACTAGCGGGGAGTGAGCAGTACTTC.

This chain joins TRBV7-6 and TRBJ2-7; perhaps TRBD2 as D (6 bases). Trimming pared 1 base from V and 1 base from J, leaving 8 bases between. The germline gives CDR1 SGHVS, CDR2 FNYEAQ. This CDR3 comprises 14 residues. This chain's CDR3 is CASSLVAASYEQYF. The CDR3 DNA sequence: TGTGCCAGCAGCTTAGTAGCGGCATCCTACGAGCAGTACTTC.

This chain uses TRBV5-6 with TRBJ1-5; the D gene is possibly TRBD1 (6 bases). This CDR3 is 15 amino acids long. CDR1 is SGHDT, CDR2 YYEEEE, per germline. Trimming removed 3 bases from V and 7 bases from J, with 17 bases in between. This CDR3 is CASSYLSGADQPQHF. In nucleotides, the CDR3 is TGTGCCAGCAGCTACTTGTCAGGGGCCGACCAGCCCCAGCATTTT.

The rearrangement joins TRBV6-5 to TRBJ2-5, with a weak D call TRBD2 (5 bases). CDR1 MNHEY and CDR2 SVGAGI come from the germline V gene. Trimming removed 3 bases at V and 5 bases at J, with 10 bases between. This CDR3 region has 13 residues. CDR3 amino acids: CASSYSELETQYF. Here the CDR3 DNA reads TGTGCCAGCAGTTATAGCGAATTGGAGACCCAGTACTTC.

The J gene is TRBJ1-4, the V gene TRBV18, with D perhaps matching TRBD1 (6 bases). The germline V gene encodes CDR1 KGHSH and CDR2 LQKENI. The CDR3 runs 15 residues. Trimming removed 3 bases from V and 5 bases from J, with 13 bases in between. Here the CDR3 reads CASSPWPGENEKLFF. CDR3 nucleotides: TGTGCCAGCTCACCTTGGCCAGGGGAAAATGAAAAACTGTTTTTT.

The chain uses TRBV27 and TRBJ2-5; D is ambiguous. Germline V lookup: CDR1 MNHEY, CDR2 SMNVEV (reference sequence). The CDR3 runs to 15 residues. Deletions cut 1 base from V and 5 bases from J, with 14 bases between. This CDR3 is CASSLWSEQRETQYF. CDR3 DNA: TGTGCCAGCAGTTTATGGTCCGAGCAACGGGAGACCCAGTACTTC.

The rearrangement links TRBV7-9 to TRBJ1-4; D possibly corresponds to TRBD1 (6 bases). The germline V and J ends were trimmed by 5 bases and 1 base, with 14 bases remaining between them. Germline V gene lookup returns CDR1 SEHNR and CDR2 FQNEAQ (reference sequence). This CDR3 spans 16 amino acids. The CDR3 nucleotides read TGTGCCAGCAGCCAGGGGACGATCGGAACTAATGAAAAACTGTTTTTT. Amino acid sequence: CASSQGTIGTNEKLFF.

V gene TRBV2 combines with J gene TRBJ2-7; 12 nucleotides match TRBD1. The trim removed 8 bases at V and 4 bases at J, leaving 3 bases unmatched. This CDR3 spans 13 amino acids. CDR1 and CDR2 from the germline V gene are SNHLY and FYNNEI. CDR3 nucleotides: TGTGCCAGCTCGGGACAGGGGGCTTACGAGCAGTACTTC. Protein: CASSGQGAYEQYF.